Listed here is a single T cell receptor beta chain. These data belong to a study of follicular helper T cells after annual influenza vaccination. Here immunoSEQ multiplex PCR was the method, and the copy in TCRdb shows in-frame clones only, minus some. The repertoire includes about 10,000 clones, around four fifths of them detected once, and 0.4% sits in the top ten. Specified time point: 2015-2016 season, 7 days after influenza vaccination. Donors with HIV/AIDS, active malignancy, immunomodulators or active illness were excluded. The J segment lost 0 bases and the V segment lost 4 bases, leaving 8 bases of the junction unmatched. This CDR3 spans 16 amino acids. Germline V lookup: CDR1 SGHRS, CDR2 YFSETQ.

The receptor's source is an adult who received the influenza vaccine. Source: CXCR5- memory CD4+ T cells sorted from blood, taken 7 days after influenza vaccination. The V call is TRBV5-1, the J call TRBJ2-3, with TRBD2 matching 7 bases. The CDR3 bases are TGCGCCAGCAGCCGGGGACGGGGGGATAGCACAGATACGCAGTATTTT. As protein: CASSRGRGDSTDTQYF.